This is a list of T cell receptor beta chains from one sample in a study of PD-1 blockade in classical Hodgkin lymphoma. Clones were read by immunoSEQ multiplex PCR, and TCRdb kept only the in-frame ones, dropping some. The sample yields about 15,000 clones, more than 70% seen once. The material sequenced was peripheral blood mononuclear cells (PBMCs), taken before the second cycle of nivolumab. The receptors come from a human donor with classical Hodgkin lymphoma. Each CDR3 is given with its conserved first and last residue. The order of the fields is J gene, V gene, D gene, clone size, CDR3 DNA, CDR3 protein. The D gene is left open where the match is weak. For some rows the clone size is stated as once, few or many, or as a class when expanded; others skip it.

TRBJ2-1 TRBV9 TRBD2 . TGTGCCAGCAGCGTGAGCGGGGGGGCATTAAGCTCCTACAATGAGCAGTTCTTC CASSVSGGALSSYNEQFF
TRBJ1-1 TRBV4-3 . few TGCGCCAGCAGCCAACTCTCAGGGGCGAGGACTGAAGCTTTCTTT CASSQLSGARTEAFF
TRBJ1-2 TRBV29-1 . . TGCAGCGTTGAACCTCGGCCGCCGGCGGGGGGCTATGGCTACACCTTC CSVEPRPPAGGYGYTF
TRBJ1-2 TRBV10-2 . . TGCGCCAGCAGTGTCGGGGGGCAGAATGGCTACACCTTC CASSVGGQNGYTF
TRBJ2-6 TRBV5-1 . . TGCGCCAGCAGCCCGGGATCCTCTGGGGCCAACGTCCTGACTTTC CASSPGSSGANVLTF
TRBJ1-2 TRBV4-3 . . TGCGCCAGCAGCCAAGACAGAGGACCGGGCGGGTATGGCTACACCTTC CASSQDRGPGGYGYTF
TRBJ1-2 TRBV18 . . TGTGCCAGCTCACCGGGACGGGAAAGCTATGGCTACACCTTC CASSPGRESYGYTF
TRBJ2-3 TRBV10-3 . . TGTGCCATCATGGGGTCTACTAGCACAGATACGCAGTATTTT CAIMGSTSTDTQYF
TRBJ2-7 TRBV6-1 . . TGTGCCAGCAGTCCCTACGAGCAGTACTTC CASSPYEQYF
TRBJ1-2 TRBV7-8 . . TGTGCCAGCAGCTCCGGAGGGGCGCGTAACTATGGCTACACCTTC CASSSGGARNYGYTF
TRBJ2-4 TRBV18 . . TGTGCCAGCTCCCGAGAGCCGCCGGCCAAAAACATTCAGTACTTC CASSREPPAKNIQYF
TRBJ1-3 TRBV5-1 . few TGCGCCAGCAGTCTTACAGGAAGCTCTGGAAACACCATATATTTT CASSLTGSSGNTIYF
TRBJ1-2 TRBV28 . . TGTGCCAGCAGCCTAGCCCATAGTGGCTACACCTTC CASSLAHSGYTF